This paragraph reports one T cell receptor (beta chain). Its cognate antigen is unknown. This specimen includes other DNA sequences encoding the same CDR3. The data are from a study of shared clonotypes between healthy human individuals. Study-wide results and caveats: A reduction in generation probabilities was seen for non-shared clonotypes relative to those shared by all four donors.

V shed 0 bases and J shed 3 bases, with 5 bases lying between them. The CDR3 is made up of 13 amino acids. Germline V gives CDR1 SGDLS, CDR2 YYNGEE. Participating donors were healthy, HIV-negative adults free of recent acute infections or vaccinations. The donors were all Caucasian adults (living in Nashville, Tennessee). Original data processing: ImmunoSEQ junction-only sequences lacked quality scores, so their filtering differed. The method was immunoSEQ multiplex PCR; TCRdb's version includes in-frame clones alone and lacks a portion of them. V, J and clone size were drawn from that table, and D and trimming were deduced from the DNA. The table records approximately 2,000,000 clones, roughly 92% of them present only once.

The sample taken for sequencing was naive CD4+ T cells from PBMCs. Subset noted: CD45RA+ positively selected. The J gene is TRBJ2-3, the V gene TRBV9; D unresolved. This receptor was taken from a young man in good health. Some clones in this sample may be carry-over from other donors' samples. CDR3 sequence: CASSVDNTDTQYF. CDR3 coding DNA: TGTGCCAGCAGCGTAGATAATACAGATACGCAGTATTTT.